This note documents a single T cell receptor (beta chain) sequence. What it binds is unknown. This record belongs to a study of shared clonotypes between healthy human individuals. Background on the study: Three CD4 naive, three CD4 memory, two CD8 naive and one CD8 memory plate were used per donor.

Healthy and HIV-negative, the adult donors had no recent acute infections or vaccinations. Study findings and constraints: Clonotypes shared by all four donors outscored non-shared clonotypes in generation probability.

Once extracted for a subset, genomic DNA was divided evenly among several immunoSEQ plates. Sequencing was performed with immunoSEQ multiplex PCR; in TCRdb, only in-frame clones are kept and a portion is missing. The sample holds about 2,500,000 clones, approximately 90% seen once. CDR1 is KGHSH and CDR2 is LQKENI in the germline V gene. V lost 1 base, J lost 2 bases, and 9 bases stayed unmatched. The CDR3 has 18 residues. This chain uses TRBV18 with TRBJ2-3; 10 positions agree with TRBD2. The TCR was taken from a man aged 18 to 29 in good health. The sequenced sample consisted of naive CD4+ T cells sorted from blood. Subset specified: CD45RA+ positively selected. CDR3 loop: CASSPRKRLAGDTDTQYF. The CDR3 DNA reads TGTGCCAGCTCACCACGTAAACGTCTAGCGGGAGACACAGATACGCAGTATTTT. The complete variable domain, with remaining parts taken from reference TRBV18 and TRBJ2-3, reads NAGVMQNPRHLVRRRGQEARLRCSPMKGHSHVYWYRQLPEEGLKFMVYLQKENIIDESGMPKERFSAEFPKEGPSILRIQQVVRGDSAAYFCASSPRKRLAGDTDTQYFGPGTRLTVL.